This note documents a single T cell receptor beta chain sequence. In TCRdb, the PCR reads were re-called with MiXCR into one record per CDR3 protein. The table lists a few thousand distinct CDR3 sequences, roughly half of them singletons. The data derive from a study of immune characterization of retroperitoneal liposarcoma. The V gene's germline CDR1 is MNHEY and CDR2 SMNVEV (reference sequence). There are 16 residues in the CDR3. The junction had 6 bases not matched to a gene; V was cut back by 5 bases and J by 4 bases. The receptor was derived from a female donor with retroperitoneal liposarcoma. The specimen was tumor tissue. The chain has TRBV27 and TRBJ2-1, with 12 bases lining up with TRBD2. The CDR3 region has the DNA TGTGCCAGCAGTACCGGACTAGCGGGAAGGTACAATGAGCAGTTCTTC. This encodes CASSTGLAGRYNEQFF.